The present entry profiles one T cell receptor (beta chain) with its context. The source of the sample is a study of blood T cell repertoires in COVID-19. On the study more broadly: COVID-19 samples from acute and convalescent phases originated in the United States, Italy and Spain. T cells, B-cell-depleted T cells, or PBMCs provided the cDNA or gDNA that served as material.

Original handling: Amplification from reference gene primers served as the basis for estimated nucleated cell counts. Using immunoSEQ multiplex PCR, the repertoire was profiled, and TCRdb retains in-frame clones only, with some absent. V and J calls and clone size are those listed in that table; D and trimming were worked out from the DNA. The sample lists roughly 300,000 clones, over 75% occurring once. Seattle cases were enrolled at active infection and followed longitudinally. CDR3 size: 16 residues. Trimming removed 0 bases from V and 5 bases from J, with 16 bases in between. Germline CDR1 reads SGDLS; CDR2 reads YYNGEE.

Sample: peripheral blood. The TCR comes from a woman in her twenties or thirties with COVID-19, enrolled during active disease. The V gene is TRBV9, the J gene TRBJ2-3; tentative D call: TRBD2 (7 bases). The CDR3 DNA reads as TGTGCCAGCAGCGTAGCGGGGGGCTCCCTGGGAGATACGCAGTATTTT. The encoded protein is CASSVAGGSLGDTQYF.